This record concerns one T cell receptor beta chain sequence. Its recognized antigen is unknown. No much larger clone exists at a distance of one base, and base qualities are not known. This record belongs to a study of cytomegalovirus exposure and HLA in healthy donors (dated by TCRdb to 2017 to 2019). Broadly, across the study: In an earlier analysis of roughly 500 of the donors, under 300 Gb of sequence data and 100 million or so unique TCR beta sequences from roughly 200 million T cells were reported. To study patterns of TCR occurrence, a later analysis re-analyzed previously published TCR beta repertoires from more than 550 donors and added high-resolution HLA genotyping. Among the roughly 370 genotyped donors, roughly 80% belonged to the genetic ancestry cluster associated with self-reported Caucasian donors. Roughly 300 gigabases of sequencing data and 70 million to 85 million unique TCR sequences were included in an early release covering several hundred HLA-typed donors. Besides the first cohort of roughly 640 subjects, a separate validation cohort made up of 120 or so different subjects was used. Typing coverage differed by locus: A, B, C, DRB1 and DQB1 were typed in about 629-640 donors, DQA1 in about 560, DPA1 in 600 to 610, and DPB1 in about 450. To predict cytomegalovirus infection status, the study brought together high-throughput TCR immunosequencing, statistical association of individual TCRs with disease status, and machine learning. To decide whether each TCR beta V gene segment behaved as functional or pseudogenic, an earlier analysis of over 500 of the donors relied on high-throughput TCR beta sequencing. The T cell repertoires of several hundred subjects were profiled by immunosequencing and related to cytomegalovirus serostatus. Donor age, sex, ethnicity and CMV serostatus were collected together with the repertoire data. In a later genetic analysis, genome-wide SNP genotypes for about three fifths of the roughly 670 donors were used, and that subset was treated as a discovery cohort. On average, around 230,000 unique TCR beta nucleotide sequences were sequenced per donor among roughly 430 genotyped donors of the cohort, with 15% to 20% of those sequences being non-productive. Several DR-DQ haplotypes were handled as single units for association and clustering because linkage in the cohort was strong. HLA typing included class I and class II loci at four-digit resolution. All discovery cohort repertoires had been generated on a single sequencing platform. In the later analysis, no new phenotypic data were used to find candidate immune exposures; instead, reliance was placed on TCR beta sequences and their occurrence across donors. The study was designed to test whether signatures of past pathogen exposure could be identified by cataloging public T cell receptors.

The germline V gene sets CDR1 to SQVTM and CDR2 to ANQGSEA. Taken from cysteine to phenylalanine, the CDR3 has 12 residues. Only CDR3 DNA remains: 36 bases, in frame from the first base. V was cut back by 4 bases and J by 3 bases, leaving a gap of 8 bases between them. Receptor libraries were prepared by the immunoSEQ multiplex PCR assay. The multiplex PCR relied on a mix of 60 forward primers for TCR Vbeta segments and 13 reverse primers for TCR Jbeta segments. A multiplex PCR assay on genomic DNA amplified the CDR3 region of rearranged TCR beta genes. The Illumina HiSeq System was used to sequence the amplified TCR beta libraries as 87-base-pair reads. Under the source paper's analysis protocol: Across the 640 or so repertoires, a later analysis counted 80 million or so unique TCR beta chains, around 11 million of which were shared by at least two donors. Raw reads were error-corrected and collapsed into unique sequences by a nearest-neighbor algorithm in which closely related sequences were merged to remove PCR and sequencing errors. Alignment of CDR3 sequences to IMGT reference sequences was used to assign V, D and J gene segments. Each retained sequence needed at least a six-nucleotide match to both a V gene segment and a J gene segment. A rearrangement was called productive if the CDR3 had no stop codons and remained in frame with V and J, and every other rearrangement was called non-productive. CDR3 was defined according to IMGT convention as the region running from the second conserved V-encoded cysteine to the conserved J-encoded phenylalanine. Sequences without an unambiguous match to a single V gene segment were excluded from the earlier analysis of about 600 of the donors. An earlier analysis of 500 to 600 of the donors classified V segments as functional when productive rearrangements were above 56.7% and as segregating when the standard deviation between donors was above 5%. To diagnose cytomegalovirus status from the catalog of TCR beta chain sequences, a statistical classification framework was built. In a later analysis, TCR nucleotide sequences were compared against IMGT/GENE-DB human TR gene sequences so that V and J genes could be assigned. In a later analysis, CDR3 sequences and most-parsimonious VDJ recombination scenarios were assigned using the TCRdist pipeline. A later analysis defined each TCR beta chain by its CDR3 amino acid sequence plus V-gene family, and excluded reads lacking a unique V-gene family. A later analysis removed 500 to 650 highly shared, low-generation-probability nucleotide sequences to deal with suspected cross-contamination and a sequencing artifact. For each public chain, a later analysis derived a clonal expansion index from normalized ranks of inferred template counts within each repertoire. In a later analysis, generation probabilities were computed with a VDJ recombination model fitted to out-of-frame rearrangements, and the resulting probabilities were checked against IGoR. Hypergeometric tests were used in a later analysis to score TCR-TCR, TCR-HLA and TCR-CMV co-occurrence, with a repertoire-size bias correction applied to the TCR pairs. A later analysis estimated false discovery rates by permuting HLA or CMV assignments 20 times. In a later analysis, co-occurring TCRs were grouped using DBSCAN, with TCRdist sequence similarity added in when clustering inside HLA-allele-positive subsets. For co-occurrence clustering, repertoires with fewer than 30,000 or more than 120,000 public chains were excluded, along with roughly 5 repertoires with anomalous nucleotide sharing. Imported from immuneACCESS, the table was reduced by TCRdb to in-frame sequences with V and J called. These copies leave out some clones; in studies compared against another copy, an unresolved V gene accounts for under half, and the cause of the remainder is not known. Clone size and the V and J calls come from that table; the DNA yielded D and trimming. This sample holds more than 95,000 clones; 73% were observed only once. The ten largest clonotypes hold more than 4.5% of the sample.

In total, approximately 700 healthy bone marrow donors made up the cohort. All cohort members were sampled while nominally healthy, although unrecorded immune exposures were likely present. The donor was CMV seropositive and was included in the group of 290 or so seropositive cohort members. A peripheral blood sample was collected from each donor, and TCR beta sequencing was performed on peripheral blood mononuclear cells. The Qiagen DNeasy Blood Extraction Kit was used to extract genomic DNA from the blood cell samples. The investigation overall reported the following: Some IMGT-functional V segments, including TRBV6-2 and TRBV6-3, could not be distinguished by the 87-base-pair reads and were therefore excluded. Cytomegalovirus status was reported to be diagnosed by the classifier with high specificity and sensitivity in both the original and validation cohorts. According to a later analysis, most CMV-associated TCR beta chains appeared to be HLA-restricted, and the HLA associations seemed to be driven largely by CMV exposure. About 15 rarely observed V segments, including chromosome 9 orphons, were excluded from the earlier analysis of some 590 of the donors because counts were too low. Across donors, most TCR sequences were observed very rarely, whereas some public TCRs were present in many individuals. HLA typing was unavailable for some donors at each locus, so association tests used only the typed subset. A later analysis associated 17,000 or so TCR beta sequences with specific HLA alleles at a false discovery rate of 0.05. Presence/absence analyses assumed roughly uniform sequencing depth across donors, an assumption that may not hold. According to a later analysis, parvovirus B19, influenza, CMV and Epstein-Barr virus appeared linked to several top co-occurrence clusters. Correlated functional status among segregating V segments might reflect linkage disequilibrium, but an unknown experimental factor could not be ruled out. In a later analysis, HLA-associated TCR beta chains showed more clonal expansion and lower generation probabilities than non-associated chains that were equally common. The study listed 150 to 200 TCR beta chains as associated with cytomegalovirus. In a later genetic analysis, a missense DCLRE1C variant was associated with V-gene and J-gene trimming of TCR beta chains, and the association was replicated in an independent cohort. A further reported finding was that TCR beta sequences accurately predicted the HLA-A and HLA-B alleles for most subjects in the first cohort. Only TCR beta chains were sequenced in this cohort, and the absence of alpha or paired-chain data limited detectable features. When HLA alleles, especially DR and DQ, strongly co-occurred, TCR associations were difficult to assign to individual alleles. Broadly in line with IMGT annotations, most TCR beta V segments showed up in productive rearrangements about 87% or about 30% of the time in an earlier analysis of 587 of the donors. According to the authors, the approach could potentially be generalized to other disease states and immunological phenotypes. Compared with the roughly 700-donor mean, donors in an Asian-associated ancestry cluster had fewer N-insertions in productive TCRs, according to a later genetic analysis. For the cohort, immune exposure information was limited to CMV serostatus. A cluster of highly shared sequence variants was judged likely to represent a technical artifact of the sequencing pipeline. A few of the identified cytomegalovirus-associated TCR beta chains were confirmed in vitro to be specific for cytomegalovirus antigens. In a later analysis, the rate of TCR association differed among HLA loci, with DRB1 alleles having the most associated TCRs and HLA-C alleles having the fewest.

The sequencing sample was made of PBMCs. The chain joins TRBV29-1 to TRBJ2-3, and the D gene may be TRBD1, 6 bases matching. This receptor was obtained from a man aged 55 to 69 in good health and CMV-seropositive. The DNA sequence is TGCAGCGTTGGGCAGGGGACAGATACGCAGTATTTT. Its amino acids are CSVGQGTDTQYF.